A selection of T cell receptor beta chains follows, all from one sample in a study of blood T cell repertoires in COVID-19. Data came from immunoSEQ multiplex PCR; TCRdb stores just in-frame clones and leaves some out. The table lists roughly 190,000 clones, around 87% of them singletons. The material sequenced was PBMCs or T cells enriched from blood (not recorded which). These receptors were taken from a woman under 40 who had recovered from COVID-19. CDR3s include the opening cysteine and the closing phenylalanine or tryptophan. A D gene is named only where the DNA matches it firmly. Size is omitted from some rows. Given values are once, few, many or a class for expanded clones.

abundance: -
j_gene: TRBJ1-2
d_gene: TRBD1
v_gene: TRBV6-6
CDR3nt: TGTGCCAGCAGTCCTCCGGGAGGCAGGGGGCGCCTGGTCAATGGCTACACCTTC
CDR3aa: CASSPPGGRGRLVNGYTF

abundance: -
j_gene: TRBJ1-5
d_gene: -
v_gene: TRBV30
CDR3nt: TGTGCCTGGAGTAGGAGGCCGGGGATCCAGCCCCAGCATTTT
CDR3aa: CAWSRRPGIQPQHF

abundance: -
j_gene: TRBJ1-2
d_gene: -
v_gene: TRBV18
CDR3nt: TGTGCCAGCTCACCACAAGAGACGGGGTATGGCTACACCTTC
CDR3aa: CASSPQETGYGYTF

abundance: -
j_gene: TRBJ2-3
d_gene: TRBD2
v_gene: TRBV5-1
CDR3nt: TGCGCCAGCGGTGGCGGGGGGCCCAAGGATACGCAGTATTTT
CDR3aa: CASGGGGPKDTQYF

abundance: -
j_gene: TRBJ1-1
d_gene: -
v_gene: TRBV13
CDR3nt: TGTGCCAGCAGCTCCTTAGGGACACATATGAACACTGAAGCTTTCTTT
CDR3aa: CASSSLGTHMNTEAFF

abundance: -
j_gene: TRBJ1-4
d_gene: -
v_gene: TRBV3-1/TRBV3-2
CDR3nt: TGTGCCAGCAGCCAAGATTGGGCAGCAAATGAAAAACTGTTTTTT
CDR3aa: CASSQDWAANEKLFF

abundance: -
j_gene: TRBJ1-2
d_gene: -
v_gene: TRBV25-1
CDR3nt: TGTGCCAGCACCAACGGGGGGGTCTATGGCTACACCTTC
CDR3aa: CASTNGGVYGYTF

abundance: -
j_gene: TRBJ2-5
d_gene: TRBD2
v_gene: TRBV7-8
CDR3nt: TGTGCCAGCAGCTCCCGGGCCGGGACTAGGGGAGAGACCCAGTACTTC
CDR3aa: CASSSRAGTRGETQYF

abundance: -
j_gene: TRBJ1-1
d_gene: -
v_gene: TRBV7-2
CDR3nt: TGTGCCAGCAGCTTAGTCGGGGGGGAGGTCACTGAAGCTTTCTTT
CDR3aa: CASSLVGGEVTEAFF

abundance: few
j_gene: TRBJ2-7
d_gene: -
v_gene: TRBV9
CDR3nt: TGTGCCAGCAGCGTAGCGGACGAGCAGTACTTC
CDR3aa: CASSVADEQYF

abundance: -
j_gene: TRBJ2-6
d_gene: -
v_gene: TRBV2
CDR3nt: TGTGCCAGCAGTGAGCAGGGTAATACTGGGGCCAACGTCCTGACTTTC
CDR3aa: CASSEQGNTGANVLTF

abundance: -
j_gene: TRBJ2-7
d_gene: TRBD1
v_gene: TRBV25-1
CDR3nt: TGTGCCAGCAGTGAAATGACAGGGACCTACGAGCAGTACTTC
CDR3aa: CASSEMTGTYEQYF

abundance: once
j_gene: TRBJ1-1
d_gene: -
v_gene: TRBV29-1
CDR3nt: TGCAGCGTTACAGGGATGAACACTGAAGCTTTCTTT
CDR3aa: CSVTGMNTEAFF

abundance: -
j_gene: TRBJ2-5
d_gene: TRBD2
v_gene: TRBV29-1
CDR3nt: TGCAGCGTCGGGACTAGCGGGGGGGCAACCCAGTACTTC
CDR3aa: CSVGTSGGATQYF

abundance: -
j_gene: TRBJ2-7
d_gene: -
v_gene: TRBV4-3
CDR3nt: TGCGCCAGCAGCCCCGCTATCTTCTCGAAAAGCCAAGAGCAGTACTTC
CDR3aa: CASSPAIFSKSQEQYF

abundance: -
j_gene: TRBJ2-7
d_gene: -
v_gene: TRBV7-9
CDR3nt: TGTGCCAGCAGCTTATTCGAAGCTCTCTCCTACGAGCAGTACTTC
CDR3aa: CASSLFEALSYEQYF